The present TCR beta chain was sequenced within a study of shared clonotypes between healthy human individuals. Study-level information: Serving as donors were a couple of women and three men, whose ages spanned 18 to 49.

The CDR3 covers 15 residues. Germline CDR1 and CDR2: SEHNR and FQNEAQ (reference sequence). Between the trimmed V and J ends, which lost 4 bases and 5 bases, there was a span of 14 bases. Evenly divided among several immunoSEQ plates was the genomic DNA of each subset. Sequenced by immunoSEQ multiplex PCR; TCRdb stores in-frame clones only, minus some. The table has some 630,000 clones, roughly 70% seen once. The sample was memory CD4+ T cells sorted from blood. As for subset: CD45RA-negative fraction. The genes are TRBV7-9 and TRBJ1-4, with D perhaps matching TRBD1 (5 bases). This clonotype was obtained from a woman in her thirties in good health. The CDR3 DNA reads TGTGCCAGCAGCTGGGCCGGGACGGAAAATGAAAAACTGTTTTTT. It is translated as CASSWAGTENEKLFF.